The clone carrying this T cell receptor beta chain was seen more than once but under ten times. Its antigen is unidentified. Without the conserved terminal phenylalanine or tryptophan, this CDR3 likely stems from a read error. The CDR3 covers 16 residues. CDR1 is WSHSY, CDR2 SAAADI, per germline. These data come from a study of CD8+CD57+ T cells in acquired aplastic anemia. As for the study in general: The mean DNA yield obtained from sorted CD4+ and CD8+ cells came to approximately 3.2 ug. Healthy donor sequencing depth: 8.5 million to 10.8 million CD4+, approximately 11 million CD8+ reads. Findings and caveats of the study: About 29 sequences, all CD8+ CDR3, were shared between patients and controls. CD8+ Simpson's diversity in patients was not significantly different from that in controls.

TCR beta VDJ combinations and CDR3 sequences were profiled from genomic DNA. TCRdb re-called the reads with MiXCR, one entry per CDR3 protein. Of hundreds of thousands of distinct CDR3 sequences in the sample, under 80% are singletons; the top ten hold approximately 3.9%. The sequencing input was sorted CD4+, CD8+, or CD8+CD57+ T cells (not recorded which) from PBMCs. This sequence originates from a human donor in good health, serving as a control. The genes are TRBV10-2 and TRBJ1-5, with 11 bases identical to TRBD1. CDR3 loop: CAISDPGTGGDQPQHC. CDR3 bases: TGCGCCATCAGTGACCCCGGGACAGGGGGGGATCAGCCCCAGCATTGT.